This TCR beta chain stems from a study of blood T cells in healthy people across ages. This clonotype was observed a handful of times. Germline V gene lookup returns CDR1 SGHTA and CDR2 FQGTGA. V trimming: 1 base; J trimming: 9 bases; junction bases outside the gene matches: 2. CDR3 length equals 14 residues. A second PCR of about 7 to 12 cycles used a sample-barcoded 5' primer and a J-beta primer mix. No fewer than 3 million CDR3-containing paired-end reads came from each sample. TCRdb used MiXCR to reprocess the 5' RACE reads, holding one entry per CDR3 protein. The sample comprises about 800,000 distinct CDR3 sequences, approximately 25% of which are singletons, and 3.7% rests with the top ten. This sample also appeared in a second study, on T cells of mothers and their children.

This clonotype was obtained from a boy younger than 18 in good health. The source material was blood. The V and J genes are TRBV7-3 and TRBJ2-1; TRBD2 matches 11 bases. This chain's CDR3 is CASSLISGRAEQFF. The CDR3 coding sequence is TGTGCCAGCAGCTTAATTAGCGGGAGGGCTGAGCAGTTCTTC.